This T cell receptor beta chain was sequenced for a study of cytomegalovirus exposure and HLA in healthy donors. Study conclusions and caveats: With high specificity and sensitivity, the classifier reportedly diagnosed cytomegalovirus status.

In this sample, this clone turned up once. Its antigen remains unidentified. Looked up from germline, CDR1 is SGHDT and CDR2 is YYEEEE. This CDR3 region has 14 residues. Trimming cost V 5 bases and J 7 bases; bases outside gene matches: 8. Separate from the roughly 720-subject first cohort, the approximately 120-subject validation cohort was the one that the donors belonged to. Sequencing was performed with immunoSEQ multiplex PCR; in TCRdb, only in-frame clones are kept and a portion is missing. Altogether 150,000 to 200,000 clones are present, around 82% being singletons, with the ten largest covering roughly 10%.

This chain connects TRBV5-6 to TRBJ1-4; 7 bases agree with TRBD1. This TCR was sampled from a man aged 25 to 40 in good health and CMV-seropositive. The sample comprised PBMCs. The CDR3 sequence: CASRRRGQSEKLFF. CDR3 in DNA: TGTGCCAGCAGGCGGAGGGGACAGTCTGAAAAACTGTTTTTT.